This T cell receptor beta chain was profiled in a study of shared clonotypes between healthy human individuals. Study findings and constraints: Deeper or shallower sequencing was expected to change how clonotypes are shared among donors.

The table came from immunoSEQ multiplex PCR; TCRdb's copy has only in-frame clones and leaves some out. The profile shows about 2,200,000 clones, 90% to 95% of them singletons. It was CD45RO-negative cells, positively selected for CCR7, that made up naive CD8 cells, with terminally differentiated effector memory CD45RA+ cells excluded. The germline gives CDR1 GTSNPN, CDR2 SVGIG (reference sequence). The length of the CDR3 is 16 residues. Trimming cost V 0 bases and J 9 bases; bases outside gene matches: 11. In regard to this clone: The antigen is not known.

The rearrangement links TRBV30 to TRBJ2-1, with 10 positions matching TRBD2. The source is a man between 18 and 35 years old in good health. Some clones in this sample may be carry-over from other donors' samples. Sequencing was done on a sample of naive CD8+ T cells from PBMCs. The CDR3 here is CAWSVGRASGSTEQFF. The CDR3 DNA reads TGTGCCTGGAGTGTAGGGAGGGCTAGCGGGAGCACTGAGCAGTTCTTC.